This T cell receptor (beta chain) was found in a study of shared clonotypes between healthy human individuals. Study-wide results and caveats: Rarefaction demonstrated incomplete sorted-subset sequencing despite large depth. Non-shared clonotypes were found to have lower generation probabilities than the clonotypes that were shared by all four of the sorted-subset donors.

At deep level, the assay was performed. TCRdb keeps only in-frame clones here, not all; method: immunoSEQ multiplex PCR. The table lists some 1,100,000 clones, 78% of them singletons. CDR1 and CDR2 from the germline V gene are SGHTA and FQGNSA. The V end lost 4 bases, the J end lost 5 bases, and 11 bases lay between the germline ends. This CDR3 is 13 amino acids long. This clone has just one count. Its antigen is as yet unknown. The sequenced material came from memory CD4+ T cells from PBMCs. Subset defined: CD45RA-negative fraction. The TCR originated in a man in his late teens or twenties in good health. Some clones in this sample may be carry-over from other donors' samples. The rearrangement links TRBV7-2 to TRBJ2-5; D remains ambiguous. This chain's CDR3 is CASSSASRETQYF. CDR3 in DNA: TGTGCCAGCAGCTCGGCTAGTAGGGAGACCCAGTACTTC.